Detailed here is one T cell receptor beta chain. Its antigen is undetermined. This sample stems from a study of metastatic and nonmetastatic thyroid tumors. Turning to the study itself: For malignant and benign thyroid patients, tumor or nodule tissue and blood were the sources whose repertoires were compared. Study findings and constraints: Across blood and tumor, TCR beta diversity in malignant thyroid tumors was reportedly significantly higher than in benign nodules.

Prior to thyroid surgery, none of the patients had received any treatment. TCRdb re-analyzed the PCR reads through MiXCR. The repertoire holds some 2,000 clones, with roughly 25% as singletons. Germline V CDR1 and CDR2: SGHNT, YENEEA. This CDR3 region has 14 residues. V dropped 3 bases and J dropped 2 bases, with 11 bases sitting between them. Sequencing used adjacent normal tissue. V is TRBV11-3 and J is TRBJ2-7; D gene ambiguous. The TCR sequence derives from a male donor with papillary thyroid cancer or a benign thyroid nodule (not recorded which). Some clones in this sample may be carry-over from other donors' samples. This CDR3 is CASSLVGRTYEQYF. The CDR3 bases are TGTGCCAGCAGCTTGGTAGGCCGAACCTACGAGCAGTACTTC.